These 23 T cell receptor beta chains originate from one sample sequenced in a study of blood T cell repertoires in COVID-19. Sequenced by immunoSEQ multiplex PCR; TCRdb stores in-frame clones only, minus some. Here the sample spans about 290,000 clones, 89% being singletons. The material sequenced was peripheral blood. Every receptor here comes from a woman in her 30s with COVID-19, enrolled during active disease.

Concerning this clone: Other DNA sequences in this specimen translate into the identical CDR3. V gene TRBV4-2 combines with J gene TRBJ2-7; 12 nucleotides match TRBD2. This CDR3 spans 15 amino acids. Germline assignment: CDR1 LGHNA and CDR2 YNFKEQ. V shed 3 bases, J shed 2 bases, and the junction held 2 bases outside the gene matches. The CDR3 DNA reads as TGTGCCAGCAGCCAGCTAGCGGGGGGGCCCTACGAGCAGTACTTC. Encoded protein: CASSQLAGGPYEQYF.

This chain links TRBV7-9 with TRBJ2-2; D unclear. Germline CDR1 reads SEHNR; CDR2 reads FQNEAQ (reference sequence). Trimming took off 0 bases at V and 2 bases at J, with 7 bases between the two ends. The CDR3 is made up of 15 amino acids. CDR3 nucleotide sequence: TGTGCCAGCAGCTTAGCGCCGGGTAACACCGGGGAGCTGTTTTTT. It is translated as CASSLAPGNTGELFF.

The rearrangement joins TRBV28 to TRBJ1-2; D uncertain. Germline V gives CDR1 MDHEN, CDR2 SYDVKM. This CDR3 is built from 13 residues. Trimming removed 8 bases at V and 4 bases at J, with 14 bases between. In DNA form, the CDR3 reads TGTGCCAGCCCGTTGGGAGGGCCCTATGGCTACACCTTC. Its translation is CASPLGGPYGYTF.

The chain has TRBV5-1 and TRBJ1-3; the D is unclear. V was cut by 4 bases and J by 5 bases, with 13 bases left in between. CDR1 and CDR2 (germline): SGHRS, YFSETQ. This CDR3 region has 14 residues. For the CDR3, the DNA is TGCGCCAGCAGCCCGGTTGAACCTCGAAACACCATATATTTT. As protein: CASSPVEPRNTIYF.

This clone has only one observation. The V call is TRBV10-3, the J call TRBJ2-7; D unresolved. V lost 6 bases, J lost 3 bases, and 15 bases lay in between. This CDR3 is built from 14 residues. The germline CDR1 and CDR2 sequences are ENHRY and SYGVKD. CDR3 nucleotides: TGTGCCATCAGCCCCGCCCGAGGAAGCTACGAGCAGTACTTC. This codes for CAISPARGSYEQYF.

J is TRBJ2-7 and V is TRBV19; 7 bases fit TRBD1. The CDR3 has 15 amino acids. V dropped 5 bases and J dropped 6; count of bases not matched to a gene: 13. CDR1 LNHDA and CDR2 SQIVND come from the germline V gene (reference sequence). CDR3: CASSPDRVSFSEQYF. The CDR3 DNA reads as TGTGCCAGTAGTCCTGACAGGGTGAGCTTTAGCGAGCAGTACTTC.

The CDR3 nucleotides are TGTGCCAGCCGGGGGACAGGGGTCTCTGGAAACACCATATATTTT. This translates into CASRGTGVSGNTIYF. The V call is TRBV28, the J call TRBJ1-3, with 10 bases that match TRBD1. CDR3 size: 15 residues. Germline CDR1 and CDR2: MDHEN and SYDVKM. With V trimmed by 8 bases and J by 0 bases, 4 bases remained unmatched.

This clone was picked up one time. The chain has TRBV7-9 and TRBJ2-3; no clear D. Germline CDR1 and CDR2: SEHNR and FQNEAQ (reference sequence). Between the trimmed V and J ends, which lost 5 bases and 2 bases, there was a span of 8 bases. This CDR3 region has 13 residues. The CDR3 reads CASSHRFTDTQYF. For the CDR3, the DNA is TGTGCCAGCAGCCATCGGTTCACAGATACGCAGTATTTT.

DNA for the CDR3: TGTGCCAGCAGCGCGAGGGCTGAAGCTTTCTTT. It specifies CASSARAEAFF. The rearrangement uses TRBV12-3 or TRBV12-4 and TRBJ1-1; D remains ambiguous. V shed 6 bases and J shed 6 bases, with 8 bases lying between them. The CDR3 is 11 amino acids.

This clone showed up just once. The V call is TRBV7-9, the J call TRBJ2-5; 10 bases are shared with TRBD1. There are 14 residues in the CDR3. Trimming cost V 3 bases and J 4 bases; bases outside gene matches: 2. The germline V gene has CDR1 SEHNR and CDR2 FQNEAQ (reference sequence). The CDR3 nucleotides are TGTGCCAGCAGCTTGGGGGACAGGGGAGAGACCCAGTACTTC. It codes for CASSLGDRGETQYF. The complete variable domain, with remaining parts taken from reference TRBV7-9 and TRBJ2-5, reads DTGVSQNPRHKITKRGQNVTFRCDPISEHNRLYWYRQTLGQGPEFLTYFQNEAQLEKSRLLSDRFSAERPKGSFSTLEIQRTEQGDSAMYLCASSLGDRGETQYFGPGTRLLVL.

The gene calls are TRBV4-1 and TRBJ2-3, with 8 bases fitting TRBD2. The germline V gene has CDR1 MGHRA and CDR2 YSYEKL. V gave up 4 bases and J gave up 4 bases; unmatched junction bases: 4. The CDR3 covers 14 residues. CDR3 amino acids: CASSRTGGADTQYF. The CDR3 nucleotides are TGCGCCAGCAGCCGGACGGGGGGGGCAGATACGCAGTATTTT.

As DNA, the CDR3 is TGCGCCAGCAGCCAAGATTTTACCGCGGTCCGGGAGACCCAGTACTTC. As protein: CASSQDFTAVRETQYF. V and J are TRBV4-1 and TRBJ2-5; D uncertain. The CDR3 sequence is 16 residues long. V was pared by 0 bases and J by 5 bases, with 16 bases between. CDR1 is MGHRA and CDR2 is YSYEKL in the germline V gene.

The rearrangement uses TRBV7-2 and TRBJ1-2; weak D call: TRBD1 (6 bases). The V gene lost 5 bases and the J gene lost 4 bases, with 14 bases spanning the gap. The germline CDR1 and CDR2 sequences are SGHTA and FQGNSA. This CDR3 is 14 amino acids long. The CDR3 nucleotides read TGTGCCAGCAGCCTTGACAGGCGCGGCTATGGCTACACCTTC. It specifies CASSLDRRGYGYTF.

The J gene is TRBJ2-3, the V gene TRBV11-2; 11 bases line up with TRBD1. Germline V lookup: CDR1 SGHAT, CDR2 FQNNGV. After removal of 7 bases from V and 4 bases from J, the junction contained 7 bases not matched to a gene. The CDR3 spans 15 residues. CDR3 bases: TGTGCCAGCATCGGACAGGGGGCGATTGCAGATACGCAGTATTTT. It translates to CASIGQGAIADTQYF.

The gene calls are TRBV7-9 and TRBJ1-4; D not resolved. This CDR3 is 15 amino acids long. The V end lost 3 bases, the J end lost 0 bases, and 8 bases lay between the germline ends. Germline V gene sequence: CDR1 SEHNR, CDR2 FQNEAQ (reference sequence). CDR3 sequence: CASSFSLTTNEKLFF. Here the CDR3 DNA reads TGTGCCAGCAGCTTCTCACTCACAACTAATGAAAAACTGTTTTTT. The full variable domain, in which reference TRBV7-9 and TRBJ1-4 provide the parts outside the CDR3, is DTGVSQNPRHKITKRGQNVTFRCDPISEHNRLYWYRQTLGQGPEFLTYFQNEAQLEKSRLLSDRFSAERPKGSFSTLEIQRTEQGDSAMYLCASSFSLTTNEKLFFGSGTQLSVL.

The J gene is TRBJ1-4, the V gene TRBV30; a possible D gene is TRBD1 (5 bases). Between the trimmed V and J ends, which lost 4 bases and 8 bases, there was a span of 17 bases. The length of the CDR3 is 14 residues. Germline lookup yields CDR1 GTSNPN and CDR2 SVGIG (reference sequence). CDR3 loop: CAWNPQGIGEKLFF. The CDR3 DNA reads TGTGCCTGGAACCCCCAGGGTATCGGAGAAAAACTGTTTTTT.

The rearrangement joins TRBV7-8 to TRBJ2-7, with 11 nucleotides matching TRBD2. The CDR3 consists of 17 residues. CDR1 is SGHVS, CDR2 FQNEAQ, per germline. V shed 0 bases and J 3 bases; nucleotides not matched to a gene: 7. The CDR3: CASSLASGGASFYEQYF. CDR3 bases: TGTGCCAGCAGCTTAGCTAGCGGGGGGGCCTCTTTCTACGAGCAGTACTTC.

The chain has TRBV3-1 (or the pseudogene TRBV3-2) and TRBJ2-7, with D tentatively TRBD1 (5 bases). Trimming took 0 bases from V and 1 from J, leaving 19 bases between them. The CDR3 runs to 18 residues. Germline V gene sequence: CDR1 LGHDT, CDR2 YNNKEL (reference sequence). The CDR3 DNA follows: TGTGCCAGCAGCCAAGATATCGGCATGGGGCAGACTTCCTACGAGCAGTACTTC. Its protein product is CASSQDIGMGQTSYEQYF.

The chain carries TRBV19 and TRBJ1-5; the D gene is possibly TRBD1 (6 bases). In germline, CDR1 is LNHDA, CDR2 SQIVND (reference sequence). Trimming pared 5 bases from V and 1 base from J, leaving 18 bases between. This CDR3 spans 17 amino acids. CDR3 DNA sequence: TGTGCCAGTAGTGCTATCCCGGGACATATGAGCAATCAGCCCCAGCATTTT. This translates into CASSAIPGHMSNQPQHF.

This clone was seen just once. The rearrangement uses TRBV7-2 and TRBJ1-1; D uncertain. Germline CDR1 reads SGHTA; CDR2 reads FQGNSA. Deletions cut 1 base from V and 3 bases from J, with 12 bases between. The CDR3 sequence is 15 residues long. CDR3 sequence reads: CASSLVGGGYTEAFF. Here the CDR3 DNA reads TGTGCCAGCAGCTTAGTAGGAGGAGGGTACACTGAAGCTTTCTTT.

The chain uses TRBV5-1 and TRBJ1-1; weak D call: TRBD1 (6 bases). The V gene's germline CDR1 is SGHRS and CDR2 YFSETQ. The CDR3 is made up of 14 amino acids. V gave up 5 bases and J gave up 6 bases, with 17 bases separating them. CDR3 amino acids: CASRNNRVNAEAFF. The CDR3 nucleotides read TGCGCCAGCAGGAACAACAGGGTAAACGCTGAAGCTTTCTTT.

The V and J genes are TRBV15 and TRBJ2-7; the match to TRBD2 covers 13 bases. Trimming took 11 bases from V and 0 from J; bases not matched to a gene: 7. Germline CDR1 reads LNHNV; CDR2 reads YYDKDF (reference sequence). This CDR3 contains 15 residues. The CDR3 reads CAVSGLAGASYEQYF. The CDR3 coding sequence is TGTGCCGTTTCCGGACTAGCGGGGGCCTCCTACGAGCAGTACTTC. The whole variable domain, remainder taken from reference TRBV15 and TRBJ2-7, is DAMVIQNPRYQVTQFGKPVTLSCSQTLNHNVMYWYQQKSSQAPKLLFHYYDKDFNNEADTPDNFQSRRPNTSFCFLDIRSPGLGDTAMYLCAVSGLAGASYEQYFGPGTRLTVT.

V and J are TRBV6-4 and TRBJ1-4; D gene uncertain. The germline CDR1 and CDR2 sequences are MRHNA and SNTAGT. The germline V and J ends were trimmed by 5 bases and 8 bases, with 15 bases remaining between them. This CDR3 contains 14 residues. CDR3 coding DNA: TGTGCCAGCAGTCCCTCGGCTACGAGGGAAAAACTGTTTTTT. This codes for CASSPSATREKLFF.